The 17 T cell receptor beta chains listed next were all sequenced from one sample in a study of OX40 agonist ivuxolimab in advanced cancers. Assay: immunoSEQ multiplex PCR; the TCRdb copy retains only in-frame clones and omits some. The sample has more than 85,000 clones; 90% are singletons. The sequencing used CD4+ or CD8+ T cells sorted from blood, collected in a trial of the OX40 agonist ivuxolimab. All receptors come from an adult with an advanced solid tumor such as melanoma, head and neck, liver or kidney cancer.

The chain is built from TRBV10-1 and TRBJ2-1, with 9 bases fitting TRBD2. Germline values: CDR1 WNHNN, CDR2 SYGVQD (reference sequence). This CDR3 has 13 amino acids. V shed 11 bases, J shed 1 base, and the junction held 3 bases outside the gene matches. CDR3 DNA sequence: TGCGCCGGAAGCGGGAGGTCCTACAATGAGCAGTTCTTC. This translates into CAGSGRSYNEQFF.

The V gene is TRBV18, the J gene TRBJ2-5, with D possibly matching TRBD1 (6 bases). V gave up 3 bases and J gave up 2 bases, with 10 bases separating them. This CDR3 contains 14 residues. Germline V gives CDR1 KGHSH, CDR2 LQKENI. The CDR3 DNA follows: TGTGCCAGCTCACCCGGACAGAAACAAGAGACCCAGTACTTC. Translating gives CASSPGQKQETQYF.

A single count supports this clone. The chain has TRBV5-5 and TRBJ1-3; D might be TRBD1 (6 bases). The length of the CDR3 is 15 residues. V dropped 3 bases and J dropped 4 bases, with 14 bases sitting between them. The germline CDR1 and CDR2 sequences are SGHKS and YYEKEE (reference sequence). The CDR3 here is CASSWGGGPGNTIYF. The CDR3 bases are TGTGCCAGCAGCTGGGGCGGGGGGCCAGGAAACACCATATATTTT.

V and J are TRBV6-6 and TRBJ2-3, with D possibly being TRBD2 (6 bases). The CDR3 covers 16 residues. Trimming removed 7 bases at V and 3 bases at J, with 20 bases between. Germline V gene lookup returns CDR1 MNHNY and CDR2 SVGAGI (reference sequence). The CDR3 here is CASTDSRGKGTDTQYF. The CDR3 DNA reads as TGTGCCAGCACCGACTCCCGGGGGAAGGGGACAGATACGCAGTATTTT.

In this sample, this clone turned up once. V usage is TRBV14 and J usage is TRBJ2-3; D gene uncertain. With 2 bases removed from V and 0 bases from J, the gap between germline ends came to 9 bases. CDR3 length equals 15 residues. Germline CDR1 and CDR2: SGHDN and FVKESK. The CDR3 sequence: CASSQWARSTDTQYF. CDR3 DNA: TGTGCCAGCAGCCAATGGGCTAGAAGCACAGATACGCAGTATTTT.

The chain joins TRBV5-1 to TRBJ1-1; D unclear. V was cut by 4 bases and J by 1 base, with 8 bases left in between. This CDR3 comprises 13 residues. From germline, CDR1 is SGHRS and CDR2 YFSETQ. The CDR3 DNA reads TGCGCCAGCAGCGTGGACGGGAACACTGAAGCTTTCTTT. Its protein is CASSVDGNTEAFF.

The genes are TRBV7-8 and TRBJ1-1, with unresolved D. CDR1 and CDR2 (germline): SGHVS, FQNEAQ. Trimming took off 6 bases at V and 0 bases at J, with 8 bases between the two ends. CDR3 length: 13 residues. This CDR3 reads CASREDLNTEAFF. Here the CDR3 DNA reads TGTGCCAGCAGGGAAGATTTGAACACTGAAGCTTTCTTT. The full variable domain, rest sourced from reference TRBV7-8 and TRBJ1-1, is GAGVSQSPRYKVAKRGQDVALRCDPISGHVSLFWYQQALGQGPEFLTYFQNEAQLDKSGLPSDRFFAERPEGSVSTLKIQRTQQEDSAVYLCASREDLNTEAFFGQGTRLTVV.

The J gene is TRBJ2-3, the V gene TRBV28; no reliable D call. CDR1 is MDHEN and CDR2 is SYDVKM in the germline V gene. The germline V and J ends were trimmed by 3 bases and 0 bases, with 16 bases remaining between them. The CDR3 spans 17 residues. This CDR3 is CASSFRSKISSTDTQYF. In DNA, the CDR3 is TGTGCCAGCAGTTTTAGGAGTAAAATCTCTAGCACAGATACGCAGTATTTT.

The V gene is TRBV7-2, the J gene TRBJ1-1; TRBD1 might be the D (5 bases). This CDR3 is 15 amino acids long. V was trimmed by 6 bases and J by 4 bases, leaving 18 bases between them. Germline lookup yields CDR1 SGHTA and CDR2 FQGNSA. For the CDR3, the DNA is TGTGCCAGCAGAATAAGGGGAGCGGGGGGCACTGAAGCTTTCTTT. Translating it yields CASRIRGAGGTEAFF.

The V call is TRBV29-1, the J call TRBJ2-3; weak D call: TRBD2 (6 bases). Germline CDR1 is SQVTM and CDR2 is ANQGSEA. Trimming left V 6 bases short and J 7 bases short, with 17 bases between. The CDR3 is made up of 13 amino acids. The CDR3 DNA follows: TGCAGCGTCAGCTTGGGCCGCGGGAATACGCAGTATTTT. This encodes CSVSLGRGNTQYF.

The CDR3 spells CASTYRGLQETQYF. The CDR3 nucleotides are TGTGCCAGCACCTACAGGGGGCTCCAAGAGACCCAGTACTTC. The chain is built from TRBV5-6 and TRBJ2-5, with 9 bases that match TRBD1. V shed 6 bases and J 1 base; nucleotides not matched to a gene: 4. There are 14 residues in the CDR3. CDR1 and CDR2 from the germline V gene are SGHDT and YYEEEE.

This sequence joins TRBV18 and TRBJ2-3, with D uncertain. The CDR3 is 16 amino acids. Germline CDR1 and CDR2: KGHSH and LQKENI. The V and J ends lost 3 bases and 0 bases respectively, with 13 bases between them. This CDR3 is CASSPSSGTSTDTQYF. The DNA of the CDR3 is TGTGCCAGCTCACCCTCATCGGGTACTAGCACAGATACGCAGTATTTT. Full variable domain (rest looked up from reference TRBV18 and TRBJ2-3): NAGVMQNPRHLVRRRGQEARLRCSPMKGHSHVYWYRQLPEEGLKFMVYLQKENIIDESGMPKERFSAEFPKEGPSILRIQQVVRGDSAAYFCASSPSSGTSTDTQYFGPGTRLTVL.

The chain recombines TRBV18 with TRBJ2-7, with 11 positions matching TRBD1. After removal of 4 bases from V and 1 base from J, the junction contained 3 bases not matched to a gene. The germline V gene has CDR1 KGHSH and CDR2 LQKENI. CDR3 length equals 15 residues. The CDR3 DNA reads as TGTGCCAGCTCACGGGACAGGGGGGTTTCCTACGAGCAGTACTTC. It translates to CASSRDRGVSYEQYF.

V gene TRBV6-5 combines with J gene TRBJ2-7; 8 nucleotides agree with TRBD1. After removal of 8 bases from V and 5 bases from J, the junction contained 8 bases not matched to a gene. The CDR3 consists of 13 residues. The germline V gene has CDR1 MNHEY and CDR2 SVGAGI. The CDR3 loop is CASCRQGADEQYF. CDR3 in DNA: TGTGCCAGCTGTCGGCAGGGGGCAGACGAGCAGTACTTC.

The CDR3 DNA sequence: TGTGCCAGCAGCTTAGAGCAGGGACTCCTCCCATACGAGCAGTACTTC. This translates into CASSLEQGLLPYEQYF. The J gene is TRBJ2-7, the V gene TRBV7-8; D perhaps matches TRBD2 (6 bases). The CDR3 covers 16 residues. Trimming removed 1 base from V and 4 bases from J, with 17 bases in between. Germline V CDR1 and CDR2: SGHVS, FQNEAQ.

The gene calls are TRBV5-1 and TRBJ2-1; no clear D gene. The CDR3 length is 14 residues. Trimming cost V 2 bases and J 8 bases, with 14 bases left between them. Germline V CDR1 and CDR2: SGHRS, YFSETQ. In DNA form, the CDR3 reads TGCGCCAGCAGCTTTGTCCGACTCGCGCATGAGCAGTTCTTC. Protein product: CASSFVRLAHEQFF.

CDR3 nucleotides: TGTGCCAGCAGCTTAGGTCTCCCCGGGGAGACCCAGTACTTC. It translates to CASSLGLPGETQYF. V gene TRBV11-1 combines with J gene TRBJ2-5, with D unclear. V lost 1 base and J lost 5, with 11 bases in between. The CDR3 runs to 14 residues. CDR1 and CDR2 (germline): SGHAT, FQDESV (reference sequence). The variable domain in full, completed from reference TRBV11-1 and TRBJ2-5, reads EAEVAQSPRYKITEKSQAVAFWCDPISGHATLYWYRQILGQGPELLVQFQDESVVDDSQLPKDRFSAERLKGVDSTLKIQPAELGDSAMYLCASSLGLPGETQYFGPGTRLLVL.